This record covers a single T cell receptor (beta chain). What it binds is unknown. A single record per CDR3 protein comes from TCRdb applying MiXCR to the multiplex PCR reads. The sample has about 300,000 distinct CDR3 sequences; around 30% are singletons. These data belong to a study of breast tumors, draining lymph nodes, adjacent tissues. Regarding the study as a whole: Luminal-like breast cancer showed significantly greater tumor-nontumor repertoire similarity than basal-like breast cancer did. Most tumor T cells seemingly derive from lymph node, then expand in tumor. Tumors had less TCR diversity than lymph nodes, more than nontumor tissue.

The lymph nodes were axillary draining lymph nodes from breast cancer patients. This CDR3 contains 14 residues. Per germline, CDR1 SGHRS and CDR2 YFSETQ. Trimming shortened V by 0 bases and J by 6 bases, and 10 bases separated the two germline ends. The sequenced sample was axillary lymph node tissue. This TCR came from a female donor with breast cancer. Some clones in this sample may be carry-over from other donors' samples. V is TRBV5-1 and J is TRBJ2-1; D may be TRBD2 (6 bases). The CDR3 DNA sequence: TGCGCCAGCAGCTTGGGACCAGCGGGCAATGAGCAGTTCTTC. Translation: CASSLGPAGNEQFF.